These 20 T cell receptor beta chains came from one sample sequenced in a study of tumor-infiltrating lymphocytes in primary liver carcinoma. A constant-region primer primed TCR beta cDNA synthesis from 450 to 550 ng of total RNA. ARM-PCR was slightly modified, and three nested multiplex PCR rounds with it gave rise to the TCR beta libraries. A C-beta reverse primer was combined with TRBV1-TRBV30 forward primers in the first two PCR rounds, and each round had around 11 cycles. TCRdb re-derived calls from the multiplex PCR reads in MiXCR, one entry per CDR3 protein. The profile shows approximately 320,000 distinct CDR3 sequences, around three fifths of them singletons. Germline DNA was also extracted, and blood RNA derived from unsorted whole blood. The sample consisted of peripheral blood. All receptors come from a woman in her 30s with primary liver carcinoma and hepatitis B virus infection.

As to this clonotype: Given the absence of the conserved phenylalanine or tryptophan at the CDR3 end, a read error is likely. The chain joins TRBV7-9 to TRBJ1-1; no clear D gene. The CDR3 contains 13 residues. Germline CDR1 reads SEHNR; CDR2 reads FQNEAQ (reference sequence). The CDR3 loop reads CASSLNSVTGAFS. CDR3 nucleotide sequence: TGTGCCAGCAGCTTGAACTCAGTTACTGGAGCTTTCTCT.

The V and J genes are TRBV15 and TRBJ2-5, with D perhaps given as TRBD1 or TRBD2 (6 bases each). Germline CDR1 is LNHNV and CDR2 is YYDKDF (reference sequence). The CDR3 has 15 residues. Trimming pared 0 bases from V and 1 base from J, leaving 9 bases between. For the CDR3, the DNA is TGTGCCACCAGCAGAGACAGGGGAGGCCAAGAGACCCAGTACTTC. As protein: CATSRDRGGQETQYF.

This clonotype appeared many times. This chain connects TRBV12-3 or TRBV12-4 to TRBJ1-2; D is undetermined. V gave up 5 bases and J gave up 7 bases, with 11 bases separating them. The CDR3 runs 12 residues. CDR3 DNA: TGTGCCAGCAGTCCGTGGGCGAGTGGCTACACCTTC. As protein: CASSPWASGYTF.

This CDR3 is CASSSSSRNIGGYTF. The CDR3 bases are TGTGCCAGCAGCTCCTCATCCAGAAATATCGGAGGCTACACCTTC. This rearrangement joins TRBV7-9 to TRBJ1-2; no clear D gene. Per the germline V gene, CDR1 is SEHNR and CDR2 is FQNEAQ (reference sequence). This CDR3 contains 15 residues. The V end lost 4 bases, the J end lost 8 bases, and 20 bases lay between the germline ends. The whole variable domain, remainder taken from reference TRBV7-9 and TRBJ1-2, is DTGVSQNPRHKITKRGQNVTFRCDPISEHNRLYWYRQTLGQGPEFLTYFQNEAQLEKSRLLSDRFSAERPKGSFSTLEIQRTEQGDSAMYLCASSSSSRNIGGYTFGSGTRLTVV.

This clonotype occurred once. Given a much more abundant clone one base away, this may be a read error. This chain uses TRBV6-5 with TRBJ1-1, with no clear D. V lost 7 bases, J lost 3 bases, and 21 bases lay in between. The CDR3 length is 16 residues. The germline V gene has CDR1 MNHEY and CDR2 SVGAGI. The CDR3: CASTPLPSPWDTEAFF. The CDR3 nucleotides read TGTGCCAGCACACCGCTACCGTCCCCCTGGGACACTGAAGCTTTCTTT.

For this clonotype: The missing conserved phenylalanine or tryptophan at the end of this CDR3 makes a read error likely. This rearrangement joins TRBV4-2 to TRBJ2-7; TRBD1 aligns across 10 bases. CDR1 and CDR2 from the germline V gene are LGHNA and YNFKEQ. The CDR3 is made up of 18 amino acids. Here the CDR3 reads CASSQVMGQGFGSYEQYS. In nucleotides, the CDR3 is TGCGCCAGCAGCCAAGTAATGGGACAGGGGTTCGGCTCCTACGAGCAGTACTCC.

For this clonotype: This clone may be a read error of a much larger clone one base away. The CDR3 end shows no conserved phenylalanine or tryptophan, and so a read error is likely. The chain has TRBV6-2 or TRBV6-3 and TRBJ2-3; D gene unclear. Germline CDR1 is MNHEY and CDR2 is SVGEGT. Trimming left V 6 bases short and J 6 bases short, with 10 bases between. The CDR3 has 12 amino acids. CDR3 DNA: TGTGCCAGCAGGCGAACGCAGGATACGCAGTATTCT. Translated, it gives CASRRTQDTQYS.

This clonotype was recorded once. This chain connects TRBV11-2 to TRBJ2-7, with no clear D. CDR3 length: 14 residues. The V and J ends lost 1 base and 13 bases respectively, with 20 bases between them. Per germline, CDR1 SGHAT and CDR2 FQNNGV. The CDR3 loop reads CASSLVWDGYERYF. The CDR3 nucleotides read TGTGCCAGCAGCTTAGTGTGGGATGGGTACGAGCGATACTTC.

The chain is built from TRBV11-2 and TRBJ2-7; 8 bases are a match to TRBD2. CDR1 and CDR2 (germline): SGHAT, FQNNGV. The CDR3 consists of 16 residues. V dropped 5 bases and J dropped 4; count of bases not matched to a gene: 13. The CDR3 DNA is TGTGCCAGCAGCCATGCCCGACTAGCGCGAGGGTACGAGCAGTACTTC. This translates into CASSHARLARGYEQYF.

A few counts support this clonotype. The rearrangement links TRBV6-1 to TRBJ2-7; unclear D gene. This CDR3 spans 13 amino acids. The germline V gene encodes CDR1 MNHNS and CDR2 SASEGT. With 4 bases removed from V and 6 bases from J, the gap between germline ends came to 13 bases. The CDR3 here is CASSARWAPEQYF. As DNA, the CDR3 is TGTGCCAGCAGTGCCCGATGGGCTCCCGAGCAGTACTTC.

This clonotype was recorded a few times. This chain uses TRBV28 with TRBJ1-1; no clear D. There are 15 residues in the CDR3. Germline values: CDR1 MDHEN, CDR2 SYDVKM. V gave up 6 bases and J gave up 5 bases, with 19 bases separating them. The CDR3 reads CASSLFEPVGTEAFF. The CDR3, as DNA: TGTGCCAGCAGCCTATTCGAGCCGGTTGGGACTGAAGCTTTCTTT.

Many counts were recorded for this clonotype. The CDR3 region has the DNA TGTGCCAGCAGTTACCGGGGAGGGCCGGTCAATGAGCAGTTCTTC. Its protein is CASSYRGGPVNEQFF. The J gene is TRBJ2-1, the V gene TRBV6-5; 7 bases match TRBD2. CDR3 length equals 15 residues. Germline lookup yields CDR1 MNHEY and CDR2 SVGAGI. V dropped 2 bases and J dropped 6; count of bases not matched to a gene: 7.

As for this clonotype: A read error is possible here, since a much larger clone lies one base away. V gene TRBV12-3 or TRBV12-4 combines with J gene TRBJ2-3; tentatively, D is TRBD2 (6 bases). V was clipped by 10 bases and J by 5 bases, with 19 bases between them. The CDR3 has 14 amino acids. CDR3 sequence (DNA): TGTGCCAACCGGGCCGCGGGGAGTGTAGATACGCAGTATTTT. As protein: CANRAAGSVDTQYF.

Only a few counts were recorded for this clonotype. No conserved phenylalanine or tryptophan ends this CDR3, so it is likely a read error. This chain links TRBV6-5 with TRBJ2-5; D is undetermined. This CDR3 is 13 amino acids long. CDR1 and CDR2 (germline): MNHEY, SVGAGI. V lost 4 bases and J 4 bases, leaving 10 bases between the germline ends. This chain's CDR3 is CASSFQFGETQYL. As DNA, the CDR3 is TGTGCCAGCAGTTTCCAATTCGGAGAGACCCAGTACCTC.

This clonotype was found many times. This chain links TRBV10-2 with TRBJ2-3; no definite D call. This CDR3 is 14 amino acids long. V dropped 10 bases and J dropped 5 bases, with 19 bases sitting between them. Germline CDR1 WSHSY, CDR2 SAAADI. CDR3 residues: CATAGPPIGDTQYF. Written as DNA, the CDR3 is TGCGCCACCGCCGGGCCCCCAATAGGAGATACGCAGTATTTT.

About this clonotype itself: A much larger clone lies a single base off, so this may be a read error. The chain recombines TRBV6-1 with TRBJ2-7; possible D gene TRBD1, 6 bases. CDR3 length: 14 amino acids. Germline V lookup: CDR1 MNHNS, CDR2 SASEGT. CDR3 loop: CVSRLQGRSYEQYF. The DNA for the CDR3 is TGTGTCAGCAGACTACAGGGTAGATCCTACGAGCAGTACTTC.

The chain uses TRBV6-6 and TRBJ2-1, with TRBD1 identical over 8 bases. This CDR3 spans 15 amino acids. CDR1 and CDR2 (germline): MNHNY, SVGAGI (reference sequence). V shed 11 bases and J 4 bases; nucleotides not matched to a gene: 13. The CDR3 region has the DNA TGTGCCGTTCAGGGGGCGGGGTATGGGTACAATGAGCAGTTCTTC. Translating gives CAVQGAGYGYNEQFF.

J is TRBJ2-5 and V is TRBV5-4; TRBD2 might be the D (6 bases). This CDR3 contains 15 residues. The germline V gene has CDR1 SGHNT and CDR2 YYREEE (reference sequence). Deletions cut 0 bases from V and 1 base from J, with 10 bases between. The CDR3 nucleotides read TGTGCCAGCAGCTTGGCCGGGGGTTCCCAAGAGACCCAGTACTTC. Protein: CASSLAGGSQETQYF.

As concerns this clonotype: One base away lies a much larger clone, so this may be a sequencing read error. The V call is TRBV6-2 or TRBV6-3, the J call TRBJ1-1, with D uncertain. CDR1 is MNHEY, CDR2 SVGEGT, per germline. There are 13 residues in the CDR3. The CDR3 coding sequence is TGTGCCAGCAGTTACTCGCGGTCCACTGGAGCTTTCTTT. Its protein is CASSYSRSTGAFF.

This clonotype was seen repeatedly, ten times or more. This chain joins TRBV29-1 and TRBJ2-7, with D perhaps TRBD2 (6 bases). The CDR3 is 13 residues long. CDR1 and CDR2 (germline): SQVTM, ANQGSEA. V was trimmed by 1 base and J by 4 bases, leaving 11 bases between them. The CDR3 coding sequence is TGCAGCGTTGAAGGTGGAGGGGTATACGAGCAGTACTTC. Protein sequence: CSVEGGGVYEQYF.